The 2 T cell receptor beta chains given below trace back to one sample, sequenced in a study of PD-L1 blockade in urothelial cancer. The repertoire was sequenced with immunoSEQ multiplex PCR; TCRdb's copy has only in-frame clones and lacks some. The sample yields around 69,000 clones, 85% to 95% seen once. Specified time point: peripheral blood 6 weeks after treatment start. The sequences come from PBMCs, collected around atezolizumab (anti-PD-L1) treatment. The receptors originated from a woman of 80 years or more with urothelial cancer.

The J gene is TRBJ2-1, the V gene TRBV5-1; 7 nucleotides match TRBD2. There are 19 residues in the CDR3. V shed 0 bases, J shed 6 bases, and the junction held 18 bases outside the gene matches. Germline V CDR1 and CDR2: SGHRS, YFSETQ. The CDR3 DNA follows: TGCGCCAGCAGCTTGGGGGGTCTCCGGGAGGAAGGGACGCGCAATGAGCAGTTCTTC. It is translated as CASSLGGLREEGTRNEQFF.

The chain joins TRBV7-9 to TRBJ1-1; 8 nucleotides match TRBD1. The CDR3 length is 15 residues. The V and J ends lost 1 base and 4 bases, in that order; junction bases with no gene match: 5. Germline CDR1 SEHNR, CDR2 FQNEAQ (reference sequence). CDR3: CASSLGQGAGTEAFF. CDR3 in DNA: TGTGCCAGCAGCTTAGGTCAGGGGGCGGGCACTGAAGCTTTCTTT.